The clone carrying this TCR beta chain was detected once. The data were obtained in a study of blood T cell repertoires in COVID-19. J gave up 3 bases and V 6 bases, and 3 bases lay outside the gene matches. CDR3 length equals 14 residues. Germline CDR1 reads SGHNT; CDR2 reads YYREEE (reference sequence). Original data processing: By means of reference gene primer amplification, nucleated cell counts were estimated. Sequencing used immunoSEQ multiplex PCR; TCRdb keeps in-frame clones, though not all of them. V and J calls plus clone size are reproduced from that table; the DNA served to infer D and trimming. The table has about 480,000 clones, roughly 87% seen once; the top ten hold roughly 1%.

The sequence was obtained from a man aged 18 to 29 with COVID-19, enrolled during active disease. The chain uses TRBV5-4 and TRBJ2-5; 12 bases are shared with TRBD2. Sequences were obtained from peripheral blood. CDR3 bases: TGTGCCAGCACCCCTAGCGGGGGGGAAGAGACCCAGTACTTC. It is translated as CASTPSGGEETQYF.